The TCR beta chain under discussion was sequenced for a study of human T cells and chemical hapten exposure listed by TCRdb under 2021. Concerning the study at large: For sensitization, 2% DPC in acetone was applied to a roughly 2 cm by roughly 2 cm area of upper inner arm skin. Throughout the approximately 25-week study period, patients were also given weekly therapeutic DPC doses on the scalp. The libraries were sequenced as a pool, and the TCR yield per sample differed mostly because of small variations in library volumes within the pool. This study followed changes in the peripheral blood TCR repertoire in vivo during primary and secondary sensitization of alopecia patients to the hapten diphenylcyclopropenone (DPC). Patch tests used Finn chambers with 0.01% DPC on the upper back, scored after 6 days by International Contact Dermatitis Research Group standards. Blood samples were taken from patients before sensitization (week 0) and then at 2, 6 and about 24 weeks after DPC sensitization. The patient cohort, mostly female, included alopecia areata with under or over 50% scalp involvement, alopecia totalis and alopecia universalis. For TCR sequencing, blood came from 25 to 30 alopecia patients at anywhere from one to four time points (pre-sensitization, 2, 6 and 24 weeks). Study-level results and caveats: All patients had alopecia, a presumed autoimmune disease, so their immune response might differ from that of healthy individuals. DPC sensitization did not change the number of TCRs with a frequency above 1 in 1000, and there was no evidence of changes in global repertoire structure. Significantly more large CDR3 similarity clusters were formed by expanded TCRs than by pre-sensitization or healthy control sets, consistent with antigen-driven responses. Repeated subsampling changed both the strength of the expansion versus patch-test correlation and the threshold at which that correlation became significant. The number of PT1 expanded TCRs positively correlated with patch test score, significant at thresholds 8, 16 and 32 but not 4.

Library method: RACE. Instrument used: NextSeq 500. During library preparation, unique molecular identifiers were attached to individual cDNA molecules so that TCRs could be counted quantitatively and reproducibly. From each blood RNA sample, both TCR alpha and TCR beta chains were sequenced. Processing in the source paper ran as follows. A median of about 89,000 TCRs per sample was observed, with a range of about 23,224 to 700,000. V, J and CDR3 annotation of the TCR reads was performed with the Decombinator software suite. To make PS versus PT1 abundance plots, every sample was subsampled to the same number of TCRs (28,000). Expanded TCRs were defined as absent before sensitization and observed at least eight times at the 2-week time point. Clones were called with MiXCR by TCRdb after fastp trimmed the public reads at Q25, and only in-frame beta chains were retained. Records with the same CDR3 protein are collapsed into one entry carrying the most frequent genes and DNA. The V and J calls were not made by the authors but by TCRdb's processing. The sample table shows some 340,000 distinct CDR3 sequences, and approximately 6.3% are seen once. The leading ten clones occupy 8% to 9% of the sample.

This clonotype was seen many times. No cognate antigen has been identified for it. No base qualities exist here, and no much larger clone lies one base off it. Sequences SGDLS (CDR1) and YYNGEE (CDR2) are obtained from the germline V gene. Trimming costs V 7 bases and J 3 bases, and their ends lie 10 bases apart. The cysteine opens and the phenylalanine closes a CDR3 of 12 amino acids. Just CDR3 DNA is preserved here, 36 bases in frame from base 1. This specimen's time point label, interpreted: patch test 1, 2 weeks after DPC sensitization. The treatment or condition label for this specimen denotes: therapeutic diphenylcyclopropenone sensitization with weekly scalp DPC. Blood at each patch-test visit was drawn before the patch test was applied. Eligible patients were aged 18 to 70, diagnosed with alopecia, deemed suitable for DPC therapy, and excluded if pregnant. Total RNA was isolated from unfractionated whole blood collected in Tempus Blood RNA tubes.

The TCR originated in a woman between 18 and 29 years old with alopecia areata. Some clones in this sample may be carry-over from other donors' samples. This receptor chain uses TRBV9 and TRBJ1-2, with the D gene call left open. Sequenced here: whole blood, sampled in connection with sensitization to the hapten diphenylcyclopropenone (DPC). The nucleotides read TGTGCCAGCTCCCGGACGGACTATGGCTACACCTTC. Its coded protein is CASSRTDYGYTF. With the portions outside the CDR3 filled from the reference TRBV9 and TRBJ1-2 genes, the complete variable region becomes DSGVTQTPKHLITATGQRVTLRCSPRSGDLSVYWYQQSLDQGLQFLIQYYNGEERAKGNILERFSAQQFPDLHSELNLSSLELGDSALYFCASSRTDYGYTFGSGTRLTVV.